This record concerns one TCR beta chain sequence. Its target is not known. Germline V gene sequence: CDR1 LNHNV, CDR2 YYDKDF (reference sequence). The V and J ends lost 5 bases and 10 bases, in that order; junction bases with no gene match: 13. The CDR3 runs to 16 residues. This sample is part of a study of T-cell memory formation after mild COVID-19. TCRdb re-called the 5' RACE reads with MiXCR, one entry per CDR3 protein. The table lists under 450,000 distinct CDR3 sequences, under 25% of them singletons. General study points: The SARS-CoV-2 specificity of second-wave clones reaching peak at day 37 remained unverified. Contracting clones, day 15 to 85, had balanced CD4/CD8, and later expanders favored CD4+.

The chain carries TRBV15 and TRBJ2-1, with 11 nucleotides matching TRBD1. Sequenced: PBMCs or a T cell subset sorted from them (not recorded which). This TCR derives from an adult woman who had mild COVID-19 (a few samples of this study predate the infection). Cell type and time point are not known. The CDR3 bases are TGTGCCACCAGCTCCCTCATCGGGACAGGGGGGCAAGAGCAGTTCTTC. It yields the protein CATSSLIGTGGQEQFF.